Included here is one T cell receptor beta chain sequence, with context. The antigen is not known. In germline, CDR1 is SGHDT, CDR2 YYEEEE. Trimming stripped 4 bases from V and 12 bases from J, with 17 bases between. The length of the CDR3 is 13 residues. Primers targeted 54 TRBV and 13 TRBJ segments. This table comes from immunoSEQ multiplex PCR, and its TCRdb copy is limited to in-frame clones, with some not included. Of 65,000 to 90,000 clones listed, around 80% are singletons. These data are taken from a study of T cell repertoires and HLA-DP antigens. Study findings and constraints: Total CD4+ responders were stimulated by HeLa antigen-presenting cells.

The specimen was CD4+ T cells from PBMCs. The clonotype was recovered from a man aged 55 to 69 in good health and CMV-seronegative. The chain couples TRBV5-6 to TRBJ2-4; D perhaps matches TRBD1 (6 bases). Written as DNA, the CDR3 is TGTGCCAGCAGCCCGAACAGGGACCAGGATCAGTACTTC. Amino acid sequence: CASSPNRDQDQYF.